The T cell receptor beta chain described here comes from a study of tumor and adjacent non-tumor tissue in lung cancer. On the study more broadly: Some 3.9 million productive TCRbeta reads were obtained per sample on average.

Study-level points and caveats: Higher tumor TCR diversity was associated with shorter survival. Tumor repertoires had a smaller top 100 clone share than normal lung. TCR diversity was significantly greater in tumor than normal lung tissue.

The library came from three nested PCR rounds adapted from ARM-PCR protocols. TCRdb analysed the multiplex PCR reads with MiXCR anew, one entry per CDR3 protein. The top ten clones hold around 25% of a sample with just over 200,000 distinct CDR3 sequences, about two thirds of them seen once. RNA was extracted from bulk tissue without any cell sorting. This clonotype has just a few counts. Its specificity is not known. Germline assignment: CDR1 GTSNPN and CDR2 SVGIG (reference sequence). This CDR3 spans 13 amino acids. V was pared by 5 bases and J by 3 bases, with 4 bases of the junction left unmatched.

Material for sequencing was lung tumor tissue. This clonotype was obtained from a man aged 55-75 years with non-small cell lung cancer. The V and J genes are TRBV30 and TRBJ2-7, with TRBD2 matching over 10 bases. In DNA form, the CDR3 reads TGTGCCTGGGCGGGACTAGCGAACTACGAGCAGTACTTC. As protein: CAWAGLANYEQYF. The variable domain in full, with the rest retrieved from reference TRBV30 and TRBJ2-7, is SQTIHQWPATLVQPVGSPLSLECTVEGTSNPNLYWYRQAAGRGLQLLFYSVGIGQISSEVPQNLSASRPQDRQFILSSKKLLLSDSGFYLCAWAGLANYEQYFGPGTRLTVT.